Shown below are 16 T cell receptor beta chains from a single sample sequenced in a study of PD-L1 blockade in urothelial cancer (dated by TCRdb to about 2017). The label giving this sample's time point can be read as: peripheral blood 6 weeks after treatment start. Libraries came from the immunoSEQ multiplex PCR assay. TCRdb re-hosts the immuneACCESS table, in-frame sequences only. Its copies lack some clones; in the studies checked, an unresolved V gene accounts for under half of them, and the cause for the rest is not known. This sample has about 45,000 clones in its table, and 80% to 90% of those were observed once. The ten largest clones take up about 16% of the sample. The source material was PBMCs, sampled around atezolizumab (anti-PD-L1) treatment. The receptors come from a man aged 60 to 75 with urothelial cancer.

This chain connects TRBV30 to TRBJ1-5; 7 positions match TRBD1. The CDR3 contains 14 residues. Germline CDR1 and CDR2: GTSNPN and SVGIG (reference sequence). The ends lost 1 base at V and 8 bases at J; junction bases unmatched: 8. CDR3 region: CAWSEGQDGEPQHF. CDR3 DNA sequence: TGTGCCTGGAGTGAAGGACAGGATGGGGAGCCCCAGCATTTT.

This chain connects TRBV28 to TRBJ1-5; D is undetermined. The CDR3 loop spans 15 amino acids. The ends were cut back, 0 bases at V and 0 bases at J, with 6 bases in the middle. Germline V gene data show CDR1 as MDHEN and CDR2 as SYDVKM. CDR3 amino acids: CASSLWRDSNQPQHF. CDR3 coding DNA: TGTGCCAGCAGTTTATGGAGGGATAGCAATCAGCCCCAGCATTTT.

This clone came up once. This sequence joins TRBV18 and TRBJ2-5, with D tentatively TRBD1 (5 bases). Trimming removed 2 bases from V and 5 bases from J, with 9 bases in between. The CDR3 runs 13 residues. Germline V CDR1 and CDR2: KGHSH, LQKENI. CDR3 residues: CASSPGARETQYF. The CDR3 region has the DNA TGTGCCAGCTCACCAGGGGCTAGGGAGACCCAGTACTTC.

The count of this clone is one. The CDR3 region has the DNA TGTGCCAGCAGCGTGGACAGGGGGCTGGAAGATACGCAGTATTTT. Translating it yields CASSVDRGLEDTQYF. The J gene is TRBJ2-3, the V gene TRBV7-2, with TRBD1 matching 11 bases. Looked up from germline, CDR1 is SGHTA and CDR2 is FQGNSA. Trimming at V came to 5 bases and at J to 5 bases, leaving 6 bases not matched to a gene. The CDR3 runs 15 residues.

The CDR3: CASSSTGTGRYNEQFF. CDR3 DNA: TGTGCCAGCAGCTCAACCGGGACAGGGCGATACAATGAGCAGTTCTTC. This chain uses TRBV5-6 with TRBJ2-1; 9 bases agree with TRBD1. V gave up 3 bases and J gave up 4 bases; unmatched junction bases: 8. CDR3 length: 16 amino acids. CDR1 SGHDT and CDR2 YYEEEE come from the germline V gene.

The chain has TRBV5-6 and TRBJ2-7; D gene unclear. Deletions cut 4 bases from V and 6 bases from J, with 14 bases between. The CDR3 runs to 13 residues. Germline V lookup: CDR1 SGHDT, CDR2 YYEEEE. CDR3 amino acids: CASSPKTSGEQYF. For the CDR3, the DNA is TGTGCCAGCAGCCCTAAAACGTCGGGCGAGCAGTACTTC.

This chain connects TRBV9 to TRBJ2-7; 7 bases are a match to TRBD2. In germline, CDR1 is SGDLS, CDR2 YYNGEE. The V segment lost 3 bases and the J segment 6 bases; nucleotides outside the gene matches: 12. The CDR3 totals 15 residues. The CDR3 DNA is TGTGCCAGCAGCGCCGATGGACTAGACTCTTCCGAGCAGTACTTC. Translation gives CASSADGLDSSEQYF.

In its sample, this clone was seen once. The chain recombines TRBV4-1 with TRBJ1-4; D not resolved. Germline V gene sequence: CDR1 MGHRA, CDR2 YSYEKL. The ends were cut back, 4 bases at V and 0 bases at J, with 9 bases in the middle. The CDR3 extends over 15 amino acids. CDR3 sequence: CASSPGYSTNEKLFF. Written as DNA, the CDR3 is TGCGCCAGCAGCCCAGGCTACTCAACTAATGAAAAACTGTTTTTT.

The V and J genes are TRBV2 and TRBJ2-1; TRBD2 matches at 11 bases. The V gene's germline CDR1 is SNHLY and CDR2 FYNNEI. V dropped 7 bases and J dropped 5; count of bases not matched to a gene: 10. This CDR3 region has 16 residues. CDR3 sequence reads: CASNAFPGLADNEQFF. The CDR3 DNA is TGTGCCAGCAATGCCTTTCCGGGACTAGCGGACAATGAGCAGTTCTTC.

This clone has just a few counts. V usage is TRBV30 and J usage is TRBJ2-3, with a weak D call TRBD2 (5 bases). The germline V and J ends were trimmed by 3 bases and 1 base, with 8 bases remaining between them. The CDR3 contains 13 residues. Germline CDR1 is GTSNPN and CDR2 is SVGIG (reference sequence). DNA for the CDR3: TGTGCCTGGAGCGGGGATGGCACAGATACGCAGTATTTT. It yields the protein CAWSGDGTDTQYF.

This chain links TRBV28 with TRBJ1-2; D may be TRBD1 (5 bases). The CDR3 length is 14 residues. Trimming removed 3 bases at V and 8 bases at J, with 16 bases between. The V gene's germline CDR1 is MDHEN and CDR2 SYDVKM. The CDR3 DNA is TGTGCCAGCAGTTTTCGGCAGGGAGGGCGGGGCTACACCTTC. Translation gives CASSFRQGGRGYTF.

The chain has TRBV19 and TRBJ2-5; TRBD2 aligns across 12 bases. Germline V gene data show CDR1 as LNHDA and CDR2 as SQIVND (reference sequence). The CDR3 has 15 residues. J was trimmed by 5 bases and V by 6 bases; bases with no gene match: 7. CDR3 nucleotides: TGTGCCAGTAGGCCTAGCGGGGGGGCCGTCGAGACCCAGTACTTC. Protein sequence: CASRPSGGAVETQYF. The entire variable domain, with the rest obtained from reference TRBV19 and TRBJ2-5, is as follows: DGGITQSPKYLFRKEGQNVTLSCEQNLNHDAMYWYRQDPGQGLRLIYYSQIVNDFQKGDIAEGYSVSREKKESFPLTVTSAQKNPTAFYLCASRPSGGAVETQYFGPGTRLLVL.

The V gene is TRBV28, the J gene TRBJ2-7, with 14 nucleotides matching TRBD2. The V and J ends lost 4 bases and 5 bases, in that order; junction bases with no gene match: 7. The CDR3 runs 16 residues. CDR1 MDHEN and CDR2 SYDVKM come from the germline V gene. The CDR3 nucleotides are TGTGCCAGCAGTTCCGGACTAGCGGGGGGTCCCGACGAGCAGTACTTC. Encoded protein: CASSSGLAGGPDEQYF.

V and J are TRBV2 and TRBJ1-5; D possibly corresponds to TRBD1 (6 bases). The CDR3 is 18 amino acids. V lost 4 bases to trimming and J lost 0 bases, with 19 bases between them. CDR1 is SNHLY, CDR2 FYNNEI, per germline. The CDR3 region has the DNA TGTGCCAGCAGTGCTTCGACAGGCAGTACTTATAGCAATCAGCCCCAGCATTTT. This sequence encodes CASSASTGSTYSNQPQHF.

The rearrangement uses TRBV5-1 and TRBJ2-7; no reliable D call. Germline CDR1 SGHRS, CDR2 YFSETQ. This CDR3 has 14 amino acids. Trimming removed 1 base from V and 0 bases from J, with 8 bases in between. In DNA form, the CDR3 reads TGCGCCAGCAGCTTGCGGTCGAGCTCCTACGAGCAGTACTTC. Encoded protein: CASSLRSSSYEQYF.

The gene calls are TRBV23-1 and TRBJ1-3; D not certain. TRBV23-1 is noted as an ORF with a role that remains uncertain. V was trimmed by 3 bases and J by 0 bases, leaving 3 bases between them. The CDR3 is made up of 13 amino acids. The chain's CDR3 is CASSHNSGNTIYF. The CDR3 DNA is TGCGCCAGCAGTCACAACTCTGGAAACACCATATATTTT.